The 23 T cell receptor beta chains given below trace back to one sample, sequenced in a study of T cell repertoires in cytomegalovirus infection. Each CDR3 protein gets one entry after TCRdb re-called the reads with MiXCR. The sample contains 230,000 or so distinct CDR3 sequences, about 40% of which appear only once. Their target antigens are unknown. The sample here was CD8+ T cells from cultured PBMCs, taken from culture after CMV antigen stimulation. These receptor sequences come from a human donor in good health (CMV status not recorded). Some clones in this sample may be carry-over from other donors' samples.

The rearrangement joins TRBV27 to TRBJ2-7, with D perhaps TRBD1 or TRBD2 (5 bases each). In germline, CDR1 is MNHEY, CDR2 SMNVEV (reference sequence). The CDR3 spans 17 residues. Deletions cut 6 bases from V and 0 bases from J, with 21 bases between. The CDR3 protein is CASSLSSGTTASYEQYF. CDR3 bases: TGTGCCAGCAGCCTATCCTCCGGGACCACCGCCTCCTACGAGCAGTACTTC.

Remarks on this clonotype: A read error may explain this, as a much larger clone is one base away. The chain joins TRBV7-6 to TRBJ2-7; 7 positions agree with TRBD1. The junction had 4 bases not matched to a gene; V was cut back by 3 bases and J by 2 bases. The CDR3 runs 14 residues. Germline assignment: CDR1 SGHVS and CDR2 FNYEAQ. CDR3 DNA: TGTGCCAGCAGCTTGCCGGGACAGACCTACGAGCAGTACTTC. Its protein product is CASSLPGQTYEQYF. The entire variable domain, with the rest obtained from reference TRBV7-6 and TRBJ2-7, is as follows: GAGVSQSPRYKVTKRGQDVALRCDPISGHVSLYWYRQALGQGPEFLTYFNYEAQQDKSGLPNDRFSAERPEGSISTLTIQRTEQRDSAMYRCASSLPGQTYEQYFGPGTRLTVT.

This chain uses TRBV12-3 or TRBV12-4 with TRBJ1-5, with 7 bases identical to TRBD1. After removal of 2 bases from V and 3 bases from J, the junction contained 4 bases not matched to a gene. There are 15 residues in the CDR3. The chain's CDR3 is CASSLRQGPNQPQHF. As DNA, the CDR3 is TGTGCCAGCAGTTTAAGACAGGGACCCAATCAGCCCCAGCATTTT.

Only a few counts were recorded for this clonotype. V is TRBV27 and J is TRBJ2-4; TRBD2 matches 12 bases. The junction had 10 bases not matched to a gene; V was cut back by 6 bases and J by 7 bases. This CDR3 has 16 amino acids. CDR1 is MNHEY and CDR2 is SMNVEV in the germline V gene (reference sequence). For the CDR3, the DNA is TGTGCCAGCAGCTCCGGGGCTAGCGGGGGGGGGAACATTCAGTACTTC. As protein: CASSSGASGGGNIQYF.

The chain uses TRBV6-6 and TRBJ2-1, with 7 bases identical to TRBD1. The CDR3 length is 15 residues. With 0 bases clipped from V and 9 bases from J, the junction kept 8 bases outside the gene matches. Germline V gives CDR1 MNHNY, CDR2 SVGAGI (reference sequence). CDR3 in amino acids: CASSYSRQGIVEQFF. CDR3 in DNA: TGTGCCAGCAGTTACTCAAGACAGGGAATTGTTGAGCAGTTCTTC.

This clonotype turned up a few times. The chain joins TRBV7-9 to TRBJ1-2; TRBD1 might be the D (5 bases). The germline V and J ends were trimmed by 7 bases and 3 bases, with 18 bases remaining between them. CDR1 SEHNR and CDR2 FQNEAQ come from the germline V gene (reference sequence). The CDR3 spans 15 residues. The CDR3 loop is CASTSPDGTHYGYTF. DNA of the CDR3: TGTGCCAGCACCTCCCCGGACGGGACCCACTATGGCTACACCTTC.

This sequence joins TRBV12-3 or TRBV12-4 and TRBJ2-7; perhaps TRBD1 as D (6 bases). The V end lost 3 bases, the J end lost 7 bases, and 16 bases lay between the germline ends. This CDR3 is 14 amino acids long. The CDR3 DNA is TGTGCCAGCAGTTTGGCAGGGGCTCTGCGGGAGCAGTACTTC. As protein: CASSLAGALREQYF.

This clonotype was seen many times. The chain couples TRBV7-8 to TRBJ1-5, with D unclear. The germline V gene encodes CDR1 SGHVS and CDR2 FQNEAQ. Trimming left V 5 bases short and J 3 bases short, with 8 bases between. The CDR3 contains 13 residues. CDR3 DNA sequence: TGTGCCAGCAGCCTAGGCTTCAATCAGCCCCAGCATTTT. It specifies CASSLGFNQPQHF.

This clonotype was seen a few times. The chain uses TRBV6-6 and TRBJ1-1; possible D gene TRBD1, 6 bases. Trimming shortened V by 1 base and J by 2 bases, and 11 bases separated the two germline ends. The CDR3 extends over 15 amino acids. The germline V gene encodes CDR1 MNHNY and CDR2 SVGAGI (reference sequence). The CDR3 protein is CASSYLARGNTEAFF. In nucleotides, the CDR3 is TGTGCCAGCAGTTACTTGGCCAGGGGAAACACTGAAGCTTTCTTT.

CDR3 nucleotide sequence: TGCAGCGTTGAAGGGGGGCCAAGCGGTTTGTACAATGAGCAGTTCTTC. Amino acid sequence: CSVEGGPSGLYNEQFF. The chain carries TRBV29-1 and TRBJ2-1; tentatively, D is TRBD1 (6 bases). In germline, CDR1 is SQVTM, CDR2 ANQGSEA. CDR3 length equals 16 residues. The V gene lost 1 base and the J gene lost 4 bases, with 17 bases spanning the gap.

This clonotype was recorded a few times. The rearrangement joins TRBV5-1 to TRBJ2-1; TRBD2 matches 14 bases. CDR1 and CDR2 (germline): SGHRS, YFSETQ. V was clipped by 1 base and J by 9 bases; unmatched bases: 6. The CDR3 extends over 16 amino acids. CDR3 sequence (DNA): TGCGCCAGCAGCTTGTGGTGGACTAGCGGGGGGCCTGAGCAGTTCTTC. The encoded protein is CASSLWWTSGGPEQFF.

This clonotype has more than one count but fewer than ten. The chain has TRBV7-9 and TRBJ1-5; D is uncertain. CDR1 and CDR2 from the germline V gene are SEHNR and FQNEAQ (reference sequence). CDR3 length: 14 amino acids. Trimming took 4 bases from V and 2 from J, leaving 9 bases between them. The CDR3 DNA sequence: TGTGCCAGCAGCTCGGTCCGGGGCAATCAGCCCCAGCATTTT. Translation gives CASSSVRGNQPQHF.

This chain joins TRBV6-2 or TRBV6-3 and TRBJ1-2; D gene uncertain. Germline CDR1 is MNHEY and CDR2 is SVGEGT. V shed 5 bases and J shed 6 bases, with 10 bases lying between them. This CDR3 has 12 amino acids. As DNA, the CDR3 is TGTGCCAGCAGTGAAGGTGGCGATGGCTACACCTTC. Protein: CASSEGGDGYTF.

The sample holds a few counts of this clonotype. As DNA, the CDR3 is TGTGCCAGCAGCTTGGAAGTGATTACTAGCGGGGGGGTCCAAGAGACCCAGTACTTC. It is translated as CASSLEVITSGGVQETQYF. The rearrangement links TRBV12-3 or TRBV12-4 to TRBJ2-5; 13 bases are a match to TRBD2. This CDR3 is 19 amino acids long. Trimming cost V 6 bases and J 1 base; bases outside gene matches: 14.

This chain links TRBV12-3 or TRBV12-4 with TRBJ2-4; D not certain. Trimming took off 5 bases at V and 3 bases at J, with 20 bases between the two ends. This CDR3 comprises 17 residues. This CDR3 reads CASSGRTDPLFKNIQYF. Here the CDR3 DNA reads TGTGCCAGCAGTGGCAGGACGGATCCCCTTTTCAAAAACATTCAGTACTTC.

The rearrangement links TRBV27 to TRBJ1-4; 9 bases agree with TRBD1. Germline V gene data show CDR1 as MNHEY and CDR2 as SMNVEV (reference sequence). With 6 bases clipped from V and 7 bases from J, the junction kept 15 bases outside the gene matches. This CDR3 contains 17 residues. The CDR3, as DNA: TGTGCCAGCAGGGGACAGGGATTAGGAAGACAAAGTGAAAAACTGTTTTTT. Translation: CASRGQGLGRQSEKLFF.

J is TRBJ2-7 and V is TRBV7-2; D ambiguous. The CDR3 extends over 11 amino acids. V gave up 5 bases and J gave up 5 bases, with 7 bases separating them. Germline CDR1 and CDR2: SGHTA and FQGNSA. The CDR3 loop is CASSHRHEQYF. CDR3 DNA: TGTGCCAGCAGCCACCGTCACGAGCAGTACTTC.

The gene calls are TRBV20-1 and TRBJ2-3; TRBD2 might be the D (6 bases). The germline V gene encodes CDR1 DFQATT and CDR2 SNEGSKA (reference sequence). Trimming shortened V by 5 bases and J by 2 bases, and 17 bases separated the two germline ends. The CDR3 length is 15 residues. CDR3 sequence reads: CSAFSSVGYTDTQYF. The CDR3 DNA reads TGCAGTGCTTTTTCTAGCGTTGGTTACACAGATACGCAGTATTTT.

The chain has TRBV7-6 and TRBJ2-2, with D uncertain. The CDR3 has 12 residues. The germline V gene has CDR1 SGHVS and CDR2 FNYEAQ. The ends were cut back, 5 bases at V and 6 bases at J, with 7 bases in the middle. CDR3: CASSLVPGELFF. The CDR3 bases are TGTGCCAGCAGCCTCGTACCCGGGGAGCTGTTTTTT.

The chain recombines TRBV27 with TRBJ1-5; D unresolved. Germline CDR1 reads MNHEY; CDR2 reads SMNVEV (reference sequence). Deletions cut 8 bases from V and 6 bases from J, with 14 bases between. This CDR3 has 13 residues. The CDR3, as DNA: TGTGCCAGCTGCCCGCGCGAAGGTCAGCCCCAGCATTTT. Its translation is CASCPREGQPQHF.

This clonotype was picked up many times. The rearrangement links TRBV7-2 to TRBJ2-5; 7 nucleotides align to TRBD1. The germline V gene encodes CDR1 SGHTA and CDR2 FQGNSA. This CDR3 contains 16 residues. V lost 6 bases and J lost 2; bases outside the gene matches: 12. Written as DNA, the CDR3 is TGTGCCAGCAGTTCCGACAGGGTCGGAAGGCAAGAGACCCAGTACTTC. This sequence encodes CASSSDRVGRQETQYF.

This clonotype has only a few counts. This rearrangement joins TRBV7-6 to TRBJ1-1; 7 bases agree with TRBD1. Germline trimming cut 1 base from V and 1 base from J; bases unmatched to any gene: 3. CDR1 is SGHVS and CDR2 is FNYEAQ in the germline V gene. This CDR3 is built from 15 residues. CDR3 coding DNA: TGTGCCAGCAGCTTAGAAACAGGGGCGAACACTGAAGCTTTCTTT. It yields the protein CASSLETGANTEAFF.

This clonotype was seen more than once but under ten times. The CDR3 region is CASSLLGGSFSGTEAFF. Written as DNA, the CDR3 is TGTGCCAGCAGCTTACTCGGGGGAAGTTTTTCGGGCACTGAAGCTTTCTTT. The chain recombines TRBV7-3 with TRBJ1-1, with D possibly matching TRBD1 (5 bases). The CDR3 sequence is 17 residues long. Germline V gene data show CDR1 as SGHTA and CDR2 as FQGTGA. V was cut by 2 bases and J by 4 bases, with 20 bases left in between.